This T cell receptor beta chain was sequenced in a study of early T cells in non-severe SARS-CoV-2 infection. Background on the study: Sequenced bulk RNA came from whole blood that was unsorted, and chains were unpaired.

TCRdb re-called the 5' RACE reads through MiXCR, storing one row per CDR3 protein. This sample has 85,000 to 100,000 distinct CDR3 sequences, with roughly 11% found just once. About this clonotype itself: No antigen is known for it.

The study, taken as a whole, reports: Using VDJdb, the matching emphasized anti-spike CD8 responses while missing private and CD4 specificities.

The CDR3 is made up of 15 amino acids. Germline CDR1 is DFQATT and CDR2 is SNEGSKA (reference sequence). Trimming at V came to 3 bases and at J to 3 bases, leaving 8 bases not matched to a gene. Source material: whole blood. This TCR was sampled from an adult who was a healthcare worker with PCR-confirmed SARS-CoV-2 infection or an uninfected control (not recorded which). The V call is TRBV20-1, the J call TRBJ2-7, with 10 bases fitting TRBD2. The CDR3 spells CSARHPGLALYEQYF. In nucleotides, the CDR3 is TGCAGTGCTAGGCACCCGGGACTAGCGCTCTACGAGCAGTACTTC.